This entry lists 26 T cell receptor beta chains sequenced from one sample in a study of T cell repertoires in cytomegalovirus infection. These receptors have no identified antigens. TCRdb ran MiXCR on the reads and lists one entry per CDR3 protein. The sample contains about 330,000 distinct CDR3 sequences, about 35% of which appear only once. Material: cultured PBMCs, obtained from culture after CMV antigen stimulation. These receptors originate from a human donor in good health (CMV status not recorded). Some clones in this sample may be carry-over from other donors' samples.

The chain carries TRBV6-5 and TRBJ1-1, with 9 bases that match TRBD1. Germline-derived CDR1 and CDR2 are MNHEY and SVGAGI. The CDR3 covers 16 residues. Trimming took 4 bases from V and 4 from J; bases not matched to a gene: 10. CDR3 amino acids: CASSLTRDRVFTEAFF. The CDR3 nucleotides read TGTGCCAGCAGTTTGACGCGGGACAGGGTTTTCACTGAAGCTTTCTTT.

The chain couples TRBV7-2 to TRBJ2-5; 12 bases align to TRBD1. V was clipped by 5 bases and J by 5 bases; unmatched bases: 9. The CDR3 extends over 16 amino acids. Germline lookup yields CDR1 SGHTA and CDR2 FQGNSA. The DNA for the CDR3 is TGTGCCAGCAGCGCAACCCGGGACAGGGGGCGGGAGACCCAGTACTTC. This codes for CASSATRDRGRETQYF.

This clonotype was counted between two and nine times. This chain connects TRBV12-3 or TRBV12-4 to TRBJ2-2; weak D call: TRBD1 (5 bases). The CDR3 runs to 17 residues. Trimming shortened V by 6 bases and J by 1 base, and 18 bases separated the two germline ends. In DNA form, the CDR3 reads TGTGCCAGCAGCTTCGACAGACCCCTCTGGAACACCGGGGAGCTGTTTTTT. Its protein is CASSFDRPLWNTGELFF.

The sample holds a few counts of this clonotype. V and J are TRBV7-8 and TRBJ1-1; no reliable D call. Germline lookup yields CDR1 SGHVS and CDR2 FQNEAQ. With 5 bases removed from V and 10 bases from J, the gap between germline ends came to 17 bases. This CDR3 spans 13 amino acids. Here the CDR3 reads CASSPTSVRGAFF. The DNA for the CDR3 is TGTGCCAGCAGCCCGACCTCAGTTAGAGGAGCTTTCTTT. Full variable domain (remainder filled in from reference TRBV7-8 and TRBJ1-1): GAGVSQSPRYKVAKRGQDVALRCDPISGHVSLFWYQQALGQGPEFLTYFQNEAQLDKSGLPSDRFFAERPEGSVSTLKIQRTQQEDSAVYLCASSPTSVRGAFFGQGTRLTVV.

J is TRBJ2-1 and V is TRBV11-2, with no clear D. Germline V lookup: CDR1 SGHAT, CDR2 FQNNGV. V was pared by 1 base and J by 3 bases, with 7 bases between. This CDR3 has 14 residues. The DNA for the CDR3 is TGTGCCAGCAGCTTAGTAACTGGCTACAATGAGCAGTTCTTC. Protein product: CASSLVTGYNEQFF. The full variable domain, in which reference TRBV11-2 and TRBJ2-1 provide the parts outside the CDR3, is EAGVAQSPRYKIIEKRQSVAFWCNPISGHATLYWYQQILGQGPKLLIQFQNNGVVDDSQLPKDRFSAERLKGVDSTLKIQPAKLEDSAVYLCASSLVTGYNEQFFGPGTRLTVL.

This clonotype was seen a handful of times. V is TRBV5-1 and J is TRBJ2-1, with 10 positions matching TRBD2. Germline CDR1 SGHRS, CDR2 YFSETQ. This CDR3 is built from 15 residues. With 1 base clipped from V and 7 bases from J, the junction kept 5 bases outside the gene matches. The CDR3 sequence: CASSLTSGMWNEQFF. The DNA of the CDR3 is TGCGCCAGCAGCTTGACTAGCGGGATGTGGAATGAGCAGTTCTTC.

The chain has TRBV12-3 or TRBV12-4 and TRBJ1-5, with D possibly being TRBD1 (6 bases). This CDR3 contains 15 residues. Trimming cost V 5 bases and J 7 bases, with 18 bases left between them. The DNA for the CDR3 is TGTGCCAGCAGTAGGCGGGGGGCGCCGAGCCAGCCCCAGCATTTT. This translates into CASSRRGAPSQPQHF.

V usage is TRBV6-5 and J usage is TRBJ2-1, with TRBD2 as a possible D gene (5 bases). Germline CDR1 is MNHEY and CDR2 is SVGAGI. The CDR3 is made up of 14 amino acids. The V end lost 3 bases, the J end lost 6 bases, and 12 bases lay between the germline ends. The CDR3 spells CASSYRGAPNEQFF. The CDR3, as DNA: TGTGCCAGCAGTTATCGGGGAGCGCCCAATGAGCAGTTCTTC.

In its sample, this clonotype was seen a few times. CDR3 coding DNA: TGTGCCATCAGTGATTGGGGTAGCGGGAGGTTCGGGGCCAATGAGCAGTTCTTC. The encoded protein is CAISDWGSGRFGANEQFF. The J gene is TRBJ2-1, the V gene TRBV10-3; the match to TRBD2 covers 10 bases. J was trimmed by 6 bases and V by 3 bases; bases with no gene match: 14. Germline V gene data show CDR1 as ENHRY and CDR2 as SYGVKD. This CDR3 spans 18 amino acids.

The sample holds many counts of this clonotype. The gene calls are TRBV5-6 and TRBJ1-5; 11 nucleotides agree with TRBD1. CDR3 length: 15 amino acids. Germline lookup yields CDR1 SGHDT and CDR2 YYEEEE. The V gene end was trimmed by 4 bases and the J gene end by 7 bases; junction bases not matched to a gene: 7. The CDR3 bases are TGTGCCAGCAGCGTGGGACAGGGGGGGAGGCAGCCCCAGCATTTT. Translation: CASSVGQGGRQPQHF.

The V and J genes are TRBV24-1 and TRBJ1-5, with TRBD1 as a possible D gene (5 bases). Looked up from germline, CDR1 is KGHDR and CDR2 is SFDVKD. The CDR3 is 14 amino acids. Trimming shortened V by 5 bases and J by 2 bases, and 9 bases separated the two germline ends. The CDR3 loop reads CATSGGVGNQPQHF. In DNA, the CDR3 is TGTGCCACCAGTGGGGGGGTTGGCAATCAGCCCCAGCATTTT.

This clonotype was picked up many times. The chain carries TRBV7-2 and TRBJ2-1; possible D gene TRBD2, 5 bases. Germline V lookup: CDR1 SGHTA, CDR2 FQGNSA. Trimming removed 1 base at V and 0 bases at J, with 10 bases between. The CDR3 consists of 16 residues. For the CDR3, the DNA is TGTGCCAGCAGCTTAGAGGGCGGGCGCTCCTACAATGAGCAGTTCTTC. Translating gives CASSLEGGRSYNEQFF.

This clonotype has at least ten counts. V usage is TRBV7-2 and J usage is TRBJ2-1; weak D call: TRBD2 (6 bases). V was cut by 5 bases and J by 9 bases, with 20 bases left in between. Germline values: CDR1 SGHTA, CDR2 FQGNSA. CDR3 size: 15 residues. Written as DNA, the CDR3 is TGTGCCAGCAGCCCTGCCGAAGGGAGAGCGGGTGAGCAGTTCTTC. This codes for CASSPAEGRAGEQFF.

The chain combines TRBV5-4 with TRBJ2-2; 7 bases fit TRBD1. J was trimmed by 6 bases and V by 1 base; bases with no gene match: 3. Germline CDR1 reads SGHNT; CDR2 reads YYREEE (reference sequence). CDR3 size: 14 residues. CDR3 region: CASSLFGTAGELFF. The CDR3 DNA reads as TGTGCCAGCAGCTTGTTTGGGACAGCCGGGGAGCTGTTTTTT.

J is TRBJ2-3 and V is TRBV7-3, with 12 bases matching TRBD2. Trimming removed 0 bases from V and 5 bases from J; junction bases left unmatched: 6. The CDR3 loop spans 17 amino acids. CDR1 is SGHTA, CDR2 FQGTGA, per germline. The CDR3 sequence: CASSLTPSGRGGDTQYF. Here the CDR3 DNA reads TGTGCCAGCAGCTTAACCCCTAGCGGGAGGGGGGGAGATACGCAGTATTTT.

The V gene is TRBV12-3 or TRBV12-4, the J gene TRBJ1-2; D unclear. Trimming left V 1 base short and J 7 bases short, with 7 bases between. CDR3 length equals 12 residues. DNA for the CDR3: TGTGCCAGCAGTTTAGTGGATGCTGGCTACACCTTC. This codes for CASSLVDAGYTF.

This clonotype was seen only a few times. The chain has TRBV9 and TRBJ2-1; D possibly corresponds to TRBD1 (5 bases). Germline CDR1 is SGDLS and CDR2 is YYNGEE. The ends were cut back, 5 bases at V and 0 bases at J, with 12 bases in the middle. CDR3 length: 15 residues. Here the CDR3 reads CASSIDSGSYNEQFF. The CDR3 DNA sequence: TGTGCCAGCAGTATCGACAGTGGCTCCTACAATGAGCAGTTCTTC.

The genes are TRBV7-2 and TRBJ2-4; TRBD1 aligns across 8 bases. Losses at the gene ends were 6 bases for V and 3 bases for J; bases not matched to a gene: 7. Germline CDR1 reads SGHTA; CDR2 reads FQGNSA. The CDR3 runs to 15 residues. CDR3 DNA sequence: TGTGCCAGCAGACCAGGACAGGGCATCAAAAACATTCAGTACTTC. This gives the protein CASRPGQGIKNIQYF.

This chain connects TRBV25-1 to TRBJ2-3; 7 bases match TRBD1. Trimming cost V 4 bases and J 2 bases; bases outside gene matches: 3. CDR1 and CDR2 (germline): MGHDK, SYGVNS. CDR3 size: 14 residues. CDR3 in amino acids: CASSGQGPTDTQYF. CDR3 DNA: TGTGCCAGCAGTGGACAGGGCCCCACAGATACGCAGTATTTT.

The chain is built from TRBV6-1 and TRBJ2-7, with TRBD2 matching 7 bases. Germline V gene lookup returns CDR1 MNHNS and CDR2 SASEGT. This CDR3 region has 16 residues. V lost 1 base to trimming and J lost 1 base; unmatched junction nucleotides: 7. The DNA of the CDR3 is TGTGCCAGCAGTGAAGTAGTAAGCGGGGCTTCCTACGAGCAGTACTTC. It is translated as CASSEVVSGASYEQYF.

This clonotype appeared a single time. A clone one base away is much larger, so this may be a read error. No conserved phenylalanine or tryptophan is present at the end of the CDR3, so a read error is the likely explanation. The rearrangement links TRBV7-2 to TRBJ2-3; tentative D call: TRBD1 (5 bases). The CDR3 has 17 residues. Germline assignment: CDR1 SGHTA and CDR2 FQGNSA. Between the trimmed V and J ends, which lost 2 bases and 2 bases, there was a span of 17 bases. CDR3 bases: TGTGCCAGCAGCTTAATAAGCTGGCCAGGGCACACAGATACGCAGTATTTA. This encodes CASSLISWPGHTDTQYL.

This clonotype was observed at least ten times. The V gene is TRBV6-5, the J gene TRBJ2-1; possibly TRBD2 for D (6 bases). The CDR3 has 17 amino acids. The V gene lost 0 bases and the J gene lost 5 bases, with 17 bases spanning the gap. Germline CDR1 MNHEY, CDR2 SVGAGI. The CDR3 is CASSYSRPRRANNEQFF. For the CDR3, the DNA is TGTGCCAGCAGTTACTCGCGCCCGAGGAGGGCCAACAATGAGCAGTTCTTC.

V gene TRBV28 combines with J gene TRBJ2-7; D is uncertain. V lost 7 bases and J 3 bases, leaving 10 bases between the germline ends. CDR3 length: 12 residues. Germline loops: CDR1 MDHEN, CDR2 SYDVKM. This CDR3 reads CASTISNYEQYF. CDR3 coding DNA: TGTGCCAGCACCATTAGTAACTACGAGCAGTACTTC.

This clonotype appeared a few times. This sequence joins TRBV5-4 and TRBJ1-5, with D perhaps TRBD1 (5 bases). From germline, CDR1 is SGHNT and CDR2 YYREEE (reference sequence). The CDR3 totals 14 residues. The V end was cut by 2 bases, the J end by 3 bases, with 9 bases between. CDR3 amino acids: CASSFAGSNQPQHF. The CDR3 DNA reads TGTGCCAGCAGCTTCGCAGGGTCCAATCAGCCCCAGCATTTT.

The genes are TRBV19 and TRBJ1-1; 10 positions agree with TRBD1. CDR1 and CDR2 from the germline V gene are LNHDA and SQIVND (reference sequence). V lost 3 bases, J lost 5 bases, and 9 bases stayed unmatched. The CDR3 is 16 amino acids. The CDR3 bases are TGTGCCAGTAGTATTTCTCGACAGGGGGCGAGGACTGAAGCTTTCTTT. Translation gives CASSISRQGARTEAFF.

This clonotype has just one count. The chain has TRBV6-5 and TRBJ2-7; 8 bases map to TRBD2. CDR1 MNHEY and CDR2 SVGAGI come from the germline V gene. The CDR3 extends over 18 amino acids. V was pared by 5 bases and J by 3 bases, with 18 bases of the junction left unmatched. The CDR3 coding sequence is TGTGCCAGCAGTCCTCCAGTTTGGCAGCGGGGGATCCTCTACGAGCAGTACTTC. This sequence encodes CASSPPVWQRGILYEQYF.